Listed below are T cell receptor beta chains from one sample, sequenced in a study of OX40 agonist ivuxolimab in advanced cancers. Assay: immunoSEQ multiplex PCR; the TCRdb copy retains only in-frame clones and omits some. The table shows roughly 24,000 clones, with around 84% occurring only once. The material was CD4+ or CD8+ T cells sorted from blood, obtained in a trial of the OX40 agonist ivuxolimab. These TCRs come from an adult with an advanced solid tumor such as melanoma, head and neck, liver or kidney cancer. The CDR3 runs from the conserved cysteine through the conserved F or W. Each record gives: V gene, clone size, J gene, D gene, CDR3 protein, CDR3 DNA. The D gene is left open where the match is weak. Expanded clones are given a class, and other clones once, few, many or no size at all.

V gene: TRBV18; clone size: NA; J gene: TRBJ2-1; D gene: NA; CDR3 protein: CASSPPGTGAGYNEQFF; CDR3 DNA: TGTGCCAGCTCACCACCGGGGACGGGAGCGGGCTACAATGAGCAGTTCTTC
V gene: TRBV6-5; clone size: NA; J gene: TRBJ2-3; D gene: NA; CDR3 protein: CASSDPGGSTDTQYF; CDR3 DNA: TGTGCCAGCAGCGACCCCGGCGGGTCGACAGATACGCAGTATTTT
V gene: TRBV4-1; clone size: NA; J gene: TRBJ1-1; D gene: NA; CDR3 protein: CASSQVQGNTEAFF; CDR3 DNA: TGCGCCAGCAGCCAAGTTCAGGGGAACACTGAAGCTTTCTTT
V gene: TRBV29-1; clone size: NA; J gene: TRBJ2-2; D gene: TRBD2; CDR3 protein: CSVSAGGTGELFF; CDR3 DNA: TGCAGCGTTTCGGCGGGAGGAACCGGGGAGCTGTTTTTT
V gene: TRBV9; clone size: NA; J gene: TRBJ2-2; D gene: TRBD1; CDR3 protein: CASSPQGVSTGELFF; CDR3 DNA: TGTGCCAGCAGCCCCCAGGGGGTTTCGACCGGGGAGCTGTTTTTT
V gene: TRBV6-6; clone size: few; J gene: TRBJ2-7; D gene: NA; CDR3 protein: CASSYKGLGYEQYF; CDR3 DNA: TGTGCCAGCAGTTACAAGGGGCTGGGCTACGAGCAGTACTTC
V gene: TRBV4-2; clone size: NA; J gene: TRBJ2-5; D gene: NA; CDR3 protein: CASSQGSTWERQETQYF; CDR3 DNA: TGTGCCAGCAGCCAAGGCTCGACGTGGGAGCGGCAAGAGACCCAGTACTTC
V gene: TRBV7-3; clone size: NA; J gene: TRBJ1-5; D gene: NA; CDR3 protein: CASSLKAGGPRVSNQPQHF; CDR3 DNA: TGTGCCAGCAGCTTAAAGGCCGGGGGGCCGCGGGTTAGCAATCAGCCCCAGCATTTT
V gene: TRBV2; clone size: NA; J gene: TRBJ2-1; D gene: TRBD2; CDR3 protein: CASRLRAGDNEQFF; CDR3 DNA: TGTGCCAGCAGGCTAAGGGCGGGAGACAATGAGCAGTTCTTC
V gene: TRBV10-3; clone size: few; J gene: TRBJ1-1; D gene: TRBD1; CDR3 protein: CAISGQGTEAFF; CDR3 DNA: TGTGCCATCAGCGGACAGGGGACTGAAGCTTTCTTT
V gene: TRBV29-1; clone size: NA; J gene: TRBJ2-5; D gene: NA; CDR3 protein: CSVNPRGTEETQYF; CDR3 DNA: TGCAGCGTCAATCCCCGGGGTACGGAGGAGACCCAGTACTTC
V gene: TRBV27; clone size: NA; J gene: TRBJ2-2; D gene: TRBD1; CDR3 protein: CASSLLTGVGELFF; CDR3 DNA: TGTGCCAGCAGTTTATTAACAGGGGTAGGGGAGCTGTTTTTT
V gene: TRBV7-2; clone size: NA; J gene: TRBJ2-1; D gene: NA; CDR3 protein: CASSKGFAHNEQFF; CDR3 DNA: TGTGCCAGCAGCAAAGGGTTTGCACACAATGAGCAGTTCTTC
V gene: TRBV6-5; clone size: NA; J gene: TRBJ2-2; D gene: NA; CDR3 protein: CASSYGLAPGELFF; CDR3 DNA: TGTGCCAGCAGTTACGGGTTAGCTCCCGGGGAGCTGTTTTTT
V gene: TRBV19; clone size: NA; J gene: TRBJ2-1; D gene: NA; CDR3 protein: CASSIATGKQFF; CDR3 DNA: TGTGCCAGTAGTATAGCGACGGGAAAGCAGTTCTTC
V gene: TRBV5-6; clone size: NA; J gene: TRBJ2-7; D gene: TRBD1; CDR3 protein: CASSKGQGLYEQYF; CDR3 DNA: TGTGCCAGCAGCAAGGGACAGGGTCTCTACGAGCAGTACTTC
V gene: TRBV19; clone size: NA; J gene: TRBJ2-3; D gene: TRBD2; CDR3 protein: CASSRRLAGDVAVTDTQYF; CDR3 DNA: TGTGCCAGTAGTAGGCGACTAGCGGGGGACGTGGCCGTCACAGATACGCAGTATTTT
V gene: TRBV6-5; clone size: once; J gene: TRBJ1-4; D gene: NA; CDR3 protein: CASSYSADSREKLFF; CDR3 DNA: TGTGCCAGCAGTTACTCAGCAGATAGCCGTGAAAAACTGTTTTTT
V gene: TRBV9; clone size: NA; J gene: TRBJ2-2; D gene: TRBD1; CDR3 protein: CASSVAIRQGAGELFF; CDR3 DNA: TGTGCCAGCAGCGTAGCCATTCGACAGGGGGCCGGGGAGCTGTTTTTT
V gene: TRBV27; clone size: NA; J gene: TRBJ2-1; D gene: TRBD2; CDR3 protein: CASSPTPLAGIGNEQFF; CDR3 DNA: TGTGCCAGCAGTCCGACCCCCCTAGCGGGAATCGGCAATGAGCAGTTCTTC
V gene: TRBV4-1; clone size: NA; J gene: TRBJ1-5; D gene: TRBD1; CDR3 protein: CASSHPDRANQPQHF; CDR3 DNA: TGCGCCAGCAGCCACCCCGACAGGGCCAATCAGCCCCAGCATTTT
V gene: TRBV5-1; clone size: few; J gene: TRBJ2-4; D gene: TRBD1; CDR3 protein: CASSSRQGKNIQYF; CDR3 DNA: TGCGCCAGCAGCTCTCGACAGGGGAAAAACATTCAGTACTTC
V gene: TRBV7-9; clone size: once; J gene: TRBJ2-7; D gene: NA; CDR3 protein: CASSSSGGYEQYF; CDR3 DNA: TGTGCCAGCAGCTCATCAGGAGGCTACGAGCAGTACTTC
V gene: TRBV15; clone size: NA; J gene: TRBJ2-7; D gene: NA; CDR3 protein: CATRGDSASYEQYF; CDR3 DNA: TGTGCCACCAGGGGGGACTCGGCTTCCTACGAGCAGTACTTC
V gene: TRBV19; clone size: NA; J gene: TRBJ2-2; D gene: NA; CDR3 protein: CASSMVTANTGELFF; CDR3 DNA: TGTGCCAGTAGTATGGTCACGGCGAACACCGGGGAGCTGTTTTTT
V gene: TRBV15; clone size: few; J gene: TRBJ2-1; D gene: NA; CDR3 protein: CATSRNRASGNEQFF; CDR3 DNA: TGTGCCACCAGCAGAAACCGGGCCTCCGGGAATGAGCAGTTCTTC
V gene: TRBV6-5; clone size: NA; J gene: TRBJ2-5; D gene: NA; CDR3 protein: CASSTLGQETQYF; CDR3 DNA: TGTGCCAGCAGTACACTTGGGCAAGAGACCCAGTACTTC
V gene: TRBV6-5; clone size: NA; J gene: TRBJ1-2; D gene: TRBD1; CDR3 protein: CASSYSAGGRIDGYTF; CDR3 DNA: TGTGCCAGCAGTTACTCAGCAGGGGGCAGGATAGATGGCTACACCTTC
V gene: TRBV4-1; clone size: once; J gene: TRBJ2-7; D gene: NA; CDR3 protein: CASSQVEGGQTYEQYF; CDR3 DNA: TGCGCCAGCAGCCAAGTGGAGGGGGGACAGACCTACGAGCAGTACTTC
V gene: TRBV9; clone size: NA; J gene: TRBJ2-7; D gene: NA; CDR3 protein: CASSVGSTWAHEQYF; CDR3 DNA: TGTGCCAGCAGCGTAGGATCTACATGGGCCCACGAGCAGTACTTC
V gene: TRBV4-3; clone size: NA; J gene: TRBJ1-6; D gene: NA; CDR3 protein: CASSQASNNSPLHF; CDR3 DNA: TGCGCCAGCAGCCAAGCGTCAAATAATTCACCCCTCCACTTT
V gene: TRBV29-1; clone size: NA; J gene: TRBJ1-2; D gene: TRBD1; CDR3 protein: CSVGGQGVRYTF; CDR3 DNA: TGCAGCGTTGGGGGACAGGGAGTCCGCTACACCTTC
V gene: TRBV9; clone size: NA; J gene: TRBJ2-2; D gene: NA; CDR3 protein: CASSASGANTGELFF; CDR3 DNA: TGTGCCAGCAGCGCAAGCGGAGCGAACACCGGGGAGCTGTTTTTT
V gene: TRBV15; clone size: NA; J gene: TRBJ2-3; D gene: NA; CDR3 protein: CATSGGAGGSTDTQYF; CDR3 DNA: TGTGCCACCTCAGGGGGCGCCGGGGGGAGCACAGATACGCAGTATTTT
V gene: TRBV5-1; clone size: NA; J gene: TRBJ1-1; D gene: TRBD1; CDR3 protein: CASSVSQGRGTEAFF; CDR3 DNA: TGCGCCAGCAGCGTTTCACAGGGGAGGGGCACTGAAGCTTTCTTT
V gene: TRBV5-5; clone size: NA; J gene: TRBJ2-1; D gene: TRBD2; CDR3 protein: CASSGGLAGNNEQFF; CDR3 DNA: TGTGCCAGCAGCGGGGGACTAGCGGGAAACAATGAGCAGTTCTTC
V gene: TRBV4-1; clone size: NA; J gene: TRBJ2-7; D gene: TRBD2; CDR3 protein: CASSQETGGTSYEQYF; CDR3 DNA: TGCGCCAGCAGCCAAGAAACGGGGGGGACCTCCTACGAGCAGTACTTC
V gene: TRBV11-2; clone size: NA; J gene: TRBJ1-6; D gene: TRBD1; CDR3 protein: CASSLGSGQGASPLHF; CDR3 DNA: TGTGCCAGCAGCTTAGGCTCGGGACAGGGTGCTTCACCCCTCCACTTT
V gene: TRBV7-8; clone size: once; J gene: TRBJ2-2; D gene: NA; CDR3 protein: CASSLVGGRTGELFF; CDR3 DNA: TGTGCCAGCAGCTTAGTGGGGGGCCGGACCGGGGAGCTGTTTTTT
V gene: TRBV7-2; clone size: NA; J gene: TRBJ2-3; D gene: NA; CDR3 protein: CASSFAGYGFGTDTQYF; CDR3 DNA: TGTGCCAGCAGCTTCGCAGGGTATGGGTTCGGCACAGATACGCAGTATTTT
V gene: TRBV5-1; clone size: NA; J gene: TRBJ2-5; D gene: TRBD2; CDR3 protein: CASTHTWGGQETQYF; CDR3 DNA: TGCGCCAGCACCCACACCTGGGGGGGCCAAGAGACCCAGTACTTC
V gene: TRBV11-2; clone size: few; J gene: TRBJ1-4; D gene: TRBD1; CDR3 protein: CASSLDRDRGGEKLFF; CDR3 DNA: TGTGCCAGCAGCTTAGATCGGGACAGGGGTGGGGAAAAACTGTTTTTT
V gene: TRBV5-4; clone size: few; J gene: TRBJ2-1; D gene: TRBD2; CDR3 protein: CASSLVSSGNQFF; CDR3 DNA: TGTGCCAGCAGCTTGGTGTCTAGCGGAAACCAGTTCTTC
V gene: TRBV7-2; clone size: NA; J gene: TRBJ1-4; D gene: NA; CDR3 protein: CASSSRMGGSEKLFF; CDR3 DNA: TGTGCCAGCAGCTCCCGCATGGGGGGCAGTGAAAAACTGTTTTTT
V gene: TRBV6-6; clone size: NA; J gene: TRBJ1-1; D gene: TRBD1; CDR3 protein: CASSYETGASNTEAFF; CDR3 DNA: TGTGCCAGCAGTTACGAGACAGGGGCCTCGAACACTGAAGCTTTCTTT
V gene: TRBV6-5; clone size: NA; J gene: TRBJ2-3; D gene: TRBD1; CDR3 protein: CASSLRDRDTDTQYF; CDR3 DNA: TGTGCCAGCAGCCTCCGGGACAGGGACACAGATACGCAGTATTTT
V gene: TRBV7-2; clone size: NA; J gene: TRBJ1-2; D gene: TRBD1; CDR3 protein: CASGRDRGVLYGYTF; CDR3 DNA: TGTGCCAGCGGCCGAGACAGGGGTGTCCTCTATGGCTACACCTTC
V gene: TRBV6-5; clone size: NA; J gene: TRBJ2-5; D gene: TRBD2; CDR3 protein: CASNSGGAKTQYF; CDR3 DNA: TGTGCCAGCAACAGCGGGGGGGCCAAGACCCAGTACTTC
V gene: TRBV18; clone size: NA; J gene: TRBJ2-1; D gene: NA; CDR3 protein: CASGARSSYNEQFF; CDR3 DNA: TGTGCCAGCGGGGCGCGGAGCTCCTACAATGAGCAGTTCTTC
V gene: TRBV25-1; clone size: NA; J gene: TRBJ1-6; D gene: TRBD1; CDR3 protein: CASSLGQGPSPLHF; CDR3 DNA: TGTGCCAGCAGTCTAGGACAGGGCCCTTCACCCCTCCACTTT
V gene: TRBV9; clone size: NA; J gene: TRBJ2-7; D gene: NA; CDR3 protein: CASSVIPTGPYEQYF; CDR3 DNA: TGTGCCAGCAGCGTAATACCGACCGGGCCCTACGAGCAGTACTTC
V gene: TRBV11-2; clone size: NA; J gene: TRBJ1-5; D gene: NA; CDR3 protein: CASSLKGNQPQHF; CDR3 DNA: TGTGCCAGCAGCTTAAAGGGAAATCAGCCCCAGCATTTT
V gene: TRBV10-3; clone size: NA; J gene: TRBJ1-6; D gene: TRBD1; CDR3 protein: CAIRRGQGTDSPLHF; CDR3 DNA: TGTGCCATCAGGAGGGGACAGGGTACGGATTCACCCCTCCACTTT
V gene: TRBV6-6; clone size: NA; J gene: TRBJ2-1; D gene: NA; CDR3 protein: CASRTSSNEQFF; CDR3 DNA: TGTGCCAGCAGGACTAGTTCCAATGAGCAGTTCTTC